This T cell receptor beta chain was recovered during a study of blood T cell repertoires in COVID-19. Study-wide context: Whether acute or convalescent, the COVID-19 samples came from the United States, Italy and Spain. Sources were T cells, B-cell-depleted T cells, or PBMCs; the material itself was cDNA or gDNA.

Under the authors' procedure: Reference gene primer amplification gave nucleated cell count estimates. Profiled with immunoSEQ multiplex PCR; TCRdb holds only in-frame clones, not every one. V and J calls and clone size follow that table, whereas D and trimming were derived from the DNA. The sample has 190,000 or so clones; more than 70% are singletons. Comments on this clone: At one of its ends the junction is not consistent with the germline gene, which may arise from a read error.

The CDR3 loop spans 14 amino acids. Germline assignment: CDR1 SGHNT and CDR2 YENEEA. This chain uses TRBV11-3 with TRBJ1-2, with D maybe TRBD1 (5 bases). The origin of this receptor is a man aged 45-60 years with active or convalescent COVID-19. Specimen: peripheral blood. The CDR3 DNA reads TGTGTCAGCAGCTTGGGGCCAGCTAACTATGGCTACACCTTC. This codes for CVSSLGPANYGYTF.